This TCR beta chain was profiled in a study of T-cell memory formation after mild COVID-19. The CDR3 spans 15 residues. Trimming at V came to 4 bases and at J to 8 bases, leaving 10 bases not matched to a gene. The germline V gene has CDR1 LGHNA and CDR2 YNFKEQ. TCRdb processed the 5' RACE reads anew with MiXCR; each CDR3 protein has one entry. The table has fewer than 200,000 distinct CDR3 sequences, approximately 17% seen once. The TCR sequence derives from a man aged 18 to 30 who had mild COVID-19 (a few samples of this study predate the infection). Cell type and time point are not known. The chain couples TRBV4-2 to TRBJ2-1; 8 bases match TRBD1. The specimen sequenced was PBMCs or a T cell subset sorted from them (not recorded which). CDR3 in DNA: TGTGCCAGCAGCCCCGGGACAGGCCCCTTCGATGAGCAGTTCTTC. Amino acid sequence: CASSPGTGPFDEQFF.